The T cell receptor (beta chain) described here comes from a study of brain T cells in children with intractable seizures. This CDR3 contains 16 residues. Germline loops: CDR1 MDHEN, CDR2 SYDVKM. V dropped 0 bases and J dropped 1; count of bases not matched to a gene: 4. Clones were read by immunoSEQ multiplex PCR, and TCRdb kept only the in-frame ones, dropping some. The sample has about 80,000 clones; around nine tenths are singletons. The sequence derives from a girl aged 2 to 9 with Rasmussen encephalitis and intractable seizures. Sequencing used peripheral blood, obtained at surgery. V and J are TRBV28 and TRBJ2-5; 8 bases map to TRBD1. The CDR3 here is CASSLCRGQFQETQYF. The CDR3 coding sequence is TGTGCCAGCAGTTTATGCAGGGGGCAATTCCAAGAGACCCAGTACTTC.